Each of the 21 T cell receptor beta chains below was sequenced from the same sample in a study of cytomegalovirus exposure and HLA in healthy donors. PCR amplification relied on 60 Vbeta primers (plus 13 Jbeta primers). TCRdb's copy holds only in-frame clones and misses some; the assay was immunoSEQ multiplex PCR. The data show fewer than 200,000 clones, with 75% to 90% seen just once and around 4.3% held by the top ten. The sample consisted of PBMCs. These receptors originate from a woman aged 50 to 65 in good health and CMV-seropositive.

V usage is TRBV6-6 and J usage is TRBJ2-5, with 9 bases matching TRBD1. The length of the CDR3 is 14 residues. Germline assignment: CDR1 MNHNY and CDR2 SVGAGI (reference sequence). Losses at the gene ends were 6 bases for V and 5 bases for J; bases not matched to a gene: 7. CDR3 sequence reads: CASSQQGAGETQYF. DNA of the CDR3: TGTGCCAGCAGCCAACAGGGGGCGGGGGAGACCCAGTACTTC.

The chain has TRBV6-5 and TRBJ2-7; D perhaps matches TRBD2 (6 bases). Germline lookup yields CDR1 MNHEY and CDR2 SVGAGI. The CDR3 runs 16 residues. V was pared by 2 bases and J by 4 bases, with 18 bases between. Written as DNA, the CDR3 is TGTGCCAGCAGTTACGGGCCGGGAGCCCGGGCATACGAGCAGTACTTC. Encoded protein: CASSYGPGARAYEQYF.

The genes are TRBV13 and TRBJ2-1, with 11 bases that match TRBD2. This CDR3 has 16 residues. The J segment lost 9 bases and the V segment lost 5 bases, leaving 12 bases of the junction unmatched. From germline, CDR1 is PRHDT and CDR2 FYEKMQ (reference sequence). In nucleotides, the CDR3 is TGTGCCAGCAGCCTGTCGCTAGCGGGAGGACCCAGTGAGCAGTTCTTC. Translated, it gives CASSLSLAGGPSEQFF.

CDR3 protein: CASSLGQPPLPQHF. The CDR3 nucleotides are TGTGCCAGCAGCTTGGGACAGCCCCCTCTGCCCCAGCATTTT. The chain uses TRBV7-9 and TRBJ1-5, with TRBD1 matching over 7 bases. From germline, CDR1 is SEHNR and CDR2 FQNEAQ (reference sequence). V lost 3 bases to trimming and J lost 9 bases; unmatched junction nucleotides: 8. This CDR3 is built from 14 residues.

This clone was detected a few times. The rearrangement links TRBV7-2 to TRBJ2-7; 7 nucleotides line up with TRBD2. There are 16 residues in the CDR3. Germline-derived CDR1 and CDR2 are SGHTA and FQGNSA. The V segment lost 2 bases and the J segment 4 bases; nucleotides outside the gene matches: 11. CDR3 nucleotides: TGTGCCAGCAGCTTATCCTATGGCGGGGGAAGATACGAGCAGTACTTC. Translating gives CASSLSYGGGRYEQYF.

The V gene is TRBV7-2, the J gene TRBJ1-2, with D possibly being TRBD1 (6 bases). Deletions cut 4 bases from V and 7 bases from J, with 19 bases between. There are 15 residues in the CDR3. From germline, CDR1 is SGHTA and CDR2 FQGNSA. The CDR3 reads CASSSVGGPPFGYTF. In DNA, the CDR3 is TGTGCCAGCAGCTCCGTAGGGGGACCCCCCTTTGGCTACACCTTC.

This clone was picked up a small number of times. The rearrangement uses TRBV6-1 and TRBJ2-5, with 9 bases that match TRBD1. The J call may be in error: the DNA end matches TRBJ2-7 better. The CDR3 loop spans 14 amino acids. Per germline, CDR1 MNHNS and CDR2 SASEGT. The CDR3 nucleotides read TGTGCCAGCAACCGGGACAGGGTTTTTGACGAGCAGTACTTC. Protein: CASNRDRVFDEQYF.

This chain joins TRBV2 and TRBJ2-5; 9 bases fit TRBD2. Germline CDR1 and CDR2: SNHLY and FYNNEI. This CDR3 spans 14 amino acids. With 3 bases clipped from V and 4 bases from J, the junction kept 3 bases outside the gene matches. CDR3 nucleotides: TGTGCCAGCAGTGAGCGGGAGGGCCTAGAGACCCAGTACTTC. This sequence encodes CASSEREGLETQYF.

V is TRBV4-2 and J is TRBJ1-1; 11 bases fit TRBD1. V shed 7 bases and J 5 bases; nucleotides not matched to a gene: 6. The CDR3 extends over 14 amino acids. Germline-derived CDR1 and CDR2 are LGHNA and YNFKEQ. CDR3 amino acids: CASIPGQGVTEAFF. Written as DNA, the CDR3 is TGTGCCAGCATTCCGGGACAGGGGGTAACTGAAGCTTTCTTT.

This chain connects TRBV15 to TRBJ2-3; TRBD1 is a possible D gene (5 bases). This CDR3 is built from 13 residues. V lost 1 base and J lost 7, with 9 bases in between. CDR1 is LNHNV, CDR2 YYDKDF, per germline (reference sequence). CDR3 nucleotide sequence: TGTGCCACCAGCAGAGTAGGGGAACATACGCAGTATTTT. Its protein is CATSRVGEHTQYF. The full variable domain, rest sourced from reference TRBV15 and TRBJ2-3, is DAMVIQNPRYQVTQFGKPVTLSCSQTLNHNVMYWYQQKSSQAPKLLFHYYDKDFNNEADTPDNFQSRRPNTSFCFLDIRSPGLGDTAMYLCATSRVGEHTQYFGPGTRLTVL.

This sequence joins TRBV4-2 and TRBJ1-6, with TRBD1 matching over 11 bases. The CDR3 length is 14 residues. With V trimmed by 0 bases and J by 15 bases, 4 bases remained unmatched. From germline, CDR1 is LGHNA and CDR2 YNFKEQ. For the CDR3, the DNA is TGTGCCAGCAGCCAAGAAGGACAGGGGGCTGTCCTCCACTTT. Its translation is CASSQEGQGAVLHF.

This clone has more than one count but fewer than ten. The chain combines TRBV6-1 with TRBJ1-1, with 7 bases matching TRBD1. The length of the CDR3 is 14 residues. V gave up 5 bases and J gave up 7 bases; unmatched junction bases: 10. Germline V gene lookup returns CDR1 MNHNS and CDR2 SASEGT. CDR3 amino acids: CASSLPGTDIEAFF. The CDR3 bases are TGTGCCAGCAGTCTCCCCGGGACAGACATTGAAGCTTTCTTT.

The gene calls are TRBV5-6 and TRBJ1-5; possibly TRBD1 for D (5 bases). Trimming pared 0 bases from V and 5 bases from J, leaving 9 bases between. The CDR3 sequence is 14 residues long. Germline values: CDR1 SGHDT, CDR2 YYEEEE. CDR3 nucleotide sequence: TGTGCCAGCAGCTTGGCCGGAGGGGATCAGCCCCAGCATTTT. Amino acids: CASSLAGGDQPQHF.

V gene TRBV7-3 combines with J gene TRBJ2-1, with D unclear. CDR3 size: 13 residues. V was cut by 1 base and J by 9 bases, with 10 bases left in between. Germline assignment: CDR1 SGHTA and CDR2 FQGTGA. Here the CDR3 reads CASSLSYGTEQFF. For the CDR3, the DNA is TGTGCCAGCAGCTTAAGTTACGGTACTGAGCAGTTCTTC.

This chain links TRBV2 with TRBJ2-3; 13 bases line up with TRBD2. With V trimmed by 6 bases and J by 10 bases, 10 bases remained unmatched. The V gene's germline CDR1 is SNHLY and CDR2 FYNNEI. The CDR3 has 15 residues. The CDR3, as DNA: TGTGCCAGCAGAACCCCCGGGACTAGCGGGACGGCGCAGTATTTT. Translated, it gives CASRTPGTSGTAQYF.

The V and J genes are TRBV19 and TRBJ2-5, with a possible D match to TRBD2 (5 bases). The DNA end is a closer match to TRBJ2-7, so the J assignment may be wrong. The CDR3 is made up of 13 amino acids. Germline CDR1 is LNHDA and CDR2 is SQIVND (reference sequence). The CDR3 coding sequence is TGTGCCAGTAGTATAAGCACGGGGTACGAGCAGTACTTC. Its protein product is CASSISTGYEQYF.

The rearrangement joins TRBV4-2 to TRBJ2-7; TRBD2 matches 14 bases. The CDR3 contains 18 residues. The germline V gene has CDR1 LGHNA and CDR2 YNFKEQ. J was trimmed by 5 bases and V by 0 bases; bases with no gene match: 9. The CDR3 nucleotides read TGTGCCAGCAGCCAAGAACCCAGACTAGCGGGGGGGCCCCACGAGCAGTACTTC. Translated: CASSQEPRLAGGPHEQYF.

V and J are TRBV7-8 and TRBJ2-7; D uncertain. This CDR3 contains 13 residues. V was clipped by 8 bases and J by 2 bases, with 13 bases between them. CDR1 is SGHVS, CDR2 FQNEAQ, per germline. CDR3 amino acids: CASGHRVAYEQYF. DNA of the CDR3: TGTGCCAGCGGGCACAGAGTTGCCTACGAGCAGTACTTC. The full variable domain, its missing parts supplied by reference TRBV7-8 and TRBJ2-7, is GAGVSQSPRYKVAKRGQDVALRCDPISGHVSLFWYQQALGQGPEFLTYFQNEAQLDKSGLPSDRFFAERPEGSVSTLKIQRTQQEDSAVYLCASGHRVAYEQYFGPGTRLTVT.

J is TRBJ1-6 and V is TRBV4-2; possibly TRBD1 for D (5 bases). Germline V gene sequence: CDR1 LGHNA, CDR2 YNFKEQ. This CDR3 has 16 residues. V was cut by 4 bases and J by 5 bases, with 15 bases left in between. The CDR3 region has the DNA TGTGCCAGCAGCCGAGAGAGGGGAGGGGATAATTCACCCCTCCACTTT. This encodes CASSRERGGDNSPLHF.

This chain links TRBV4-3 with TRBJ2-7, with 9 bases that match TRBD1. CDR3 length equals 15 residues. V gave up 2 bases and J gave up 1 base; unmatched junction bases: 3. Germline V CDR1 and CDR2: LGHNA, YSLEER. The CDR3 is CASSQRGQGSYEQYF. The CDR3 bases are TGCGCCAGCAGCCAAAGGGGACAGGGATCCTACGAGCAGTACTTC.

The V and J genes are TRBV5-4 and TRBJ2-7; D possibly corresponds to TRBD1 (7 bases). CDR3 length equals 15 residues. Between the trimmed V and J ends, which lost 4 bases and 1 base, there was a span of 15 bases. CDR1 is SGHNT, CDR2 YYREEE, per germline (reference sequence). CDR3 loop: CASSDSRGRSYEQYF. As DNA, the CDR3 is TGTGCCAGCAGCGACAGCAGGGGGAGGTCCTACGAGCAGTACTTC.